A single sample is the source of the 18 T cell receptor beta chains below, sequenced in a study of blood T cells in healthy people across ages. A sample-barcoded 5' primer and a J-beta primer mix were used in a second PCR of about 7 to 12 cycles. TCRdb re-called the 5' RACE reads through MiXCR, storing one row per CDR3 protein. The profile shows more than 900,000 distinct CDR3 sequences, 25% to 30% of them singletons. The sample was also reused in another study, on T cells of mothers and their children.

The sample taken for sequencing was blood. All receptors derive from a woman in her thirties or forties in good health.

The chain links TRBV5-1 to TRBJ1-5, with D hard to call. V lost 0 bases, J lost 6 bases, and 13 bases lay in between. Germline CDR1 and CDR2: SGHRS and YFSETQ. The CDR3 covers 15 residues. DNA of the CDR3: TGCGCCAGCAGCTTGGGATGGGGTGGAAGTCAGCCCCAGCATTTT. Translating gives CASSLGWGGSQPQHF.

With regard to this clonotype: This sequence may be a read error, since a much larger clone differs from it by one base. The chain combines TRBV15 with TRBJ1-2; maybe TRBD1 (5 bases). This CDR3 has 13 amino acids. Germline loops: CDR1 LNHNV, CDR2 YYDKDF (reference sequence). CDR3 region: CASSRSGTYGYTF. For the CDR3, the DNA is TGTGCCTCCAGCAGGTCCGGGACTTATGGCTACACCTTC. Complete variable domain (other parts from reference TRBV15 and TRBJ1-2): DAMVIQNPRYQVTQFGKPVTLSCSQTLNHNVMYWYQQKSSQAPKLLFHYYDKDFNNEADTPDNFQSRRPNTSFCFLDIRSPGLGDTAMYLCASSRSGTYGYTFGSGTRLTVV.

This clonotype has ten or more counts. The rearrangement links TRBV5-1 to TRBJ2-3; tentatively, D is TRBD2 (7 bases). The germline CDR1 and CDR2 sequences are SGHRS and YFSETQ. V was trimmed by 7 bases and J by 2 bases, leaving 17 bases between them. The CDR3 extends over 15 amino acids. The CDR3 loop is CASRSGGANTDTQYF. In DNA, the CDR3 is TGCGCCAGCCGCTCTGGGGGGGCGAACACAGATACGCAGTATTTT.

This clonotype was detected a few times. The chain carries TRBV27 and TRBJ2-4; TRBD2 matches at 12 bases. Gene TRBJ2-7 matches the end of the DNA better, so the J call may be wrong. This CDR3 is 13 amino acids long. From germline, CDR1 is MNHEY and CDR2 SMNVEV (reference sequence). CDR3: CASTTSGGNEQYF. CDR3 in DNA: TGTGCCAGCACCACTAGCGGGGGGAACGAGCAGTACTTC.

This clonotype was seen repeatedly, ten times or more. This sequence joins TRBV7-2 and TRBJ1-4, with a possible D match to TRBD1 (5 bases). The CDR3 has 16 amino acids. Between the trimmed V and J ends, which lost 1 base and 0 bases, there was a span of 9 bases. Germline V gene sequence: CDR1 SGHTA, CDR2 FQGNSA. CDR3 in DNA: TGTGCCAGCAGCTTAGGGGGACGGACAACTAATGAAAAACTGTTTTTT. It codes for CASSLGGRTTNEKLFF.

The chain employs TRBV20-1 and TRBJ2-5; D tentatively reads TRBD1 or TRBD2 (6 bases each). The CDR3 consists of 15 residues. The V and J ends lost 4 bases and 3 bases respectively, with 18 bases between them. CDR1 and CDR2 (germline): DFQATT, SNEGSKA (reference sequence). CDR3 in amino acids: CSATTLQGGEETQYF. CDR3 DNA sequence: TGCAGTGCTACAACCCTACAGGGCGGGGAAGAGACCCAGTACTTC.

This clonotype was found many times. V usage is TRBV20-1 and J usage is TRBJ2-5, with D perhaps being TRBD1 or TRBD2 (6 bases each). Germline V gives CDR1 DFQATT, CDR2 SNEGSKA (reference sequence). The CDR3 totals 15 residues. Trimming stripped 3 bases from V and 1 base from J, with 15 bases between. Here the CDR3 DNA reads TGCAGTGCTAGGAGGGGGGCGCGGATCCAAGAGACCCAGTACTTC. Amino acid sequence: CSARRGARIQETQYF.

This clonotype was observed at least ten times. The chain carries TRBV7-2 and TRBJ1-2, with 7 nucleotides matching TRBD1. Germline lookup yields CDR1 SGHTA and CDR2 FQGNSA. Trimming at V came to 5 bases and at J to 4 bases, leaving 10 bases not matched to a gene. The CDR3 runs to 15 residues. The CDR3 DNA reads as TGTGCCAGCAGCCCTAGTGGCAGGGGGTTCTATGGCTACACCTTC. The encoded protein is CASSPSGRGFYGYTF.

This clonotype was observed at least ten times. V gene TRBV4-1 combines with J gene TRBJ2-7; TRBD1 agrees at 7 bases. The CDR3 runs to 14 residues. CDR1 MGHRA and CDR2 YSYEKL come from the germline V gene. Trimming removed 2 bases from V and 2 bases from J; junction bases left unmatched: 3. The CDR3 spells CASSQMTGTYEQYF. The CDR3 DNA is TGCGCCAGCAGCCAAATGACAGGGACCTACGAGCAGTACTTC.

This clonotype has only a few counts. The rearrangement joins TRBV2 to TRBJ2-6, with D perhaps matching TRBD1 (7 bases). Trimming removed 7 bases from V and 2 bases from J, with 12 bases in between. Germline V gives CDR1 SNHLY, CDR2 FYNNEI. The CDR3 contains 15 residues. Written as DNA, the CDR3 is TGTGCCAGCACGGGCAGGGGGGCTGGGGCCAACGTCCTGACTTTC. This translates into CASTGRGAGANVLTF.

Concerning this clonotype itself: Being one base from a much bigger clone, this may be a read error. The chain employs TRBV28 and TRBJ2-5; 12 nucleotides line up with TRBD2. Germline V CDR1 and CDR2: MDHEN, SYDVKM. The CDR3 sequence is 16 residues long. CDR3 residues: CANSAPLAGGRETQYF. The CDR3, as DNA: TGTGCCAACAGTGCTCCACTAGCGGGGGGTCGAGAGACCCAGTACTTC.

In this sample, this clonotype turned up a few times. V gene TRBV29-1 combines with J gene TRBJ1-1, with D possibly TRBD1 on 5 matching bases. Deletions cut 2 bases from V and 5 bases from J, with 12 bases between. The CDR3 length is 13 residues. CDR1 is SQVTM and CDR2 is ANQGSEA in the germline V gene. The CDR3 region is CSVEKGQVTEAFF. The DNA for the CDR3 is TGCAGCGTTGAAAAGGGGCAGGTGACTGAAGCTTTCTTT. The variable domain in full, with the rest retrieved from reference TRBV29-1 and TRBJ1-1, is SAVISQKPSRDICQRGTSLTIQCQVDSQVTMMFWYRQQPGQSLTLIATANQGSEATYESGFVIDKFPISRPNLTFSTLTVSNMSPEDSSIYLCSVEKGQVTEAFFGQGTRLTVV.

This clonotype has a count of ten or more. The chain recombines TRBV6-2 or TRBV6-3 with TRBJ2-6; the D gene is possibly TRBD2 (6 bases). Trimming took 4 bases from V and 4 from J, leaving 11 bases between them. This CDR3 is 15 amino acids long. Germline lookup yields CDR1 MNHEY and CDR2 SVGEGT. The CDR3 DNA is TGTGCCAGCAGTTTACGGGGGTACGGGGCCAACGTCCTGACTTTC. Translating gives CASSLRGYGANVLTF.

This clonotype was observed many times. The genes are TRBV20-1 and TRBJ2-1; 16 positions match TRBD2. J gave up 8 bases and V 1 base, and 5 bases lay outside the gene matches. There are 16 residues in the CDR3. Germline CDR1 DFQATT, CDR2 SNEGSKA (reference sequence). The CDR3 coding sequence is TGCAGTGCTAGAGGGGGGACTAGCGGGGGGGCCTATGAGCAGTTCTTC. This translates into CSARGGTSGGAYEQFF.

This clonotype was seen a few times. The rearrangement joins TRBV28 to TRBJ1-2; 8 bases are shared with TRBD1. Germline assignment: CDR1 MDHEN and CDR2 SYDVKM. Unmatched junction bases numbered 12, after V lost 8 bases and J lost 4 bases. The CDR3 loop spans 15 amino acids. CDR3 sequence reads: CASRPTTGGGYGYTF. DNA of the CDR3: TGTGCCAGCCGCCCCACCACAGGGGGTGGCTATGGCTACACCTTC.

The chain joins TRBV20-1 to TRBJ2-5, with 8 bases aligning to TRBD2. The germline CDR1 and CDR2 sequences are DFQATT and SNEGSKA (reference sequence). V trimming: 5 bases; J trimming: 5 bases; junction bases outside the gene matches: 13. The CDR3 has 15 residues. CDR3 residues: CSAPSGLALRETQYF. Here the CDR3 DNA reads TGCAGTGCTCCCTCTGGACTAGCCCTACGTGAGACCCAGTACTTC.

This chain connects TRBV7-6 to TRBJ1-5, with a tentative D call TRBD1 (5 bases). Trimming shortened V by 6 bases and J by 4 bases, and 13 bases separated the two germline ends. Germline assignment: CDR1 SGHVS and CDR2 FNYEAQ. This CDR3 has 14 residues. The CDR3 here is CASSKDGGNQPQHF. The CDR3 DNA reads as TGTGCCAGCAGTAAAGACGGGGGAAATCAGCCCCAGCATTTT.

In its sample, this clonotype was seen a few times. The gene calls are TRBV21-1 and TRBJ2-7; the DNA was not used to check the table's D call, TRBD1. TRBV21-1 is reported as a pseudogene. This CDR3 has 16 residues. CDR3 protein: CASSTRTGAYSYEQYF. CDR3 sequence (DNA): TGTGCCAGCAGCACACGGACAGGGGCTTACTCCTACGAGCAGTACTTC.